This TCR beta chain is drawn from a study of cytomegalovirus exposure and HLA in healthy donors (dated by TCRdb to between 2016 and 2019). About the full investigation: An earlier analysis of several hundred of the donors reported 276 Gb of sequence data and 100 million to 120 million unique TCR beta sequences obtained from some 170 million T cells. Of the 398 genotyped donors, 75% to 85% were placed in the genetic ancestry cluster associated with self-reported Caucasian donors. The study aimed to test whether cataloging public T cell receptors could reveal signatures of past pathogen exposure. Along with the approximately 650-subject first cohort, a separate validation cohort of 120 different subjects was used. Roughly five DR-DQ haplotypes were handled as single units for association and clustering because linkage in the cohort was strong. An early release that covered about 640 HLA-typed donors contained about 300 gigabases of sequencing data and tens of millions of unique TCR sequences. The T cell repertoires of some 670 subjects were profiled by immunosequencing and related to cytomegalovirus serostatus. Every repertoire in the discovery cohort had been generated on one and the same sequencing platform. A later genetic analysis used genome-wide SNP genotypes for 398 of the 666 donors, treating that subset as a discovery cohort. High-throughput TCR immunosequencing, statistical association of individual TCRs with disease status, and machine learning were combined to predict cytomegalovirus infection status. HLA typing included class I and class II loci at four-digit resolution. To decide whether each TCR beta V gene segment behaved as functional or pseudogenic, an earlier analysis of over 500 of the donors relied on high-throughput TCR beta sequencing. Rather than using new phenotypic data, the later analysis identified candidate immune exposures from TCR beta sequences and from how often those sequences occurred across donors. Alongside the repertoire data, information on donor age, sex, ethnicity and CMV serostatus was compiled. On average, around 240,000 unique TCR beta nucleotide sequences were sequenced per donor among some 420 genotyped donors of the cohort, with roughly 19% of those sequences being non-productive. To study patterns of TCR occurrence, a later analysis re-analyzed previously published TCR beta repertoires from 700 or so donors and added high-resolution HLA genotyping. Typing coverage varied by locus: roughly 620-630 donors for A, B, C, DRB1 and DQB1; under 550 for DQA1; around 610 for DPA1; 450 to 480 for DPB1.

Libraries were built with the immunoSEQ multiplex PCR assay. For the multiplex PCR, a mixture combining 60 forward primers for TCR Vbeta segments and 13 reverse primers for TCR Jbeta segments was used. A multiplex PCR assay on genomic DNA amplified the CDR3 region of rearranged TCR beta genes. The Illumina HiSeq System was used to sequence the amplified TCR beta libraries as 87-base-pair reads. Per the source publication's procedure: A later analysis tallied roughly 80 million unique TCR beta chains across the 700 or so repertoires, and approximately 12 million of those chains were shared by two or more donors. To remove PCR and sequencing errors, raw reads were error-corrected and collapsed into unique sequences using a nearest-neighbor algorithm that merged closely related sequences. To assign V, D and J gene segments, CDR3 sequences were aligned to IMGT reference sequences. Each retained sequence needed at least a six-nucleotide match to both a V gene segment and a J gene segment. Rearrangements were called productive when the CDR3 lacked stop codons and stayed in frame with V and J; all others were non-productive. Following IMGT convention, CDR3 was defined as the stretch from the second conserved V-encoded cysteine to the conserved J-encoded phenylalanine. Sequences without an unambiguous match to a single V gene segment were excluded from the earlier analysis of 450 to 650 of the donors. An earlier analysis of some 500 of the donors classified V segments as functional when productive rearrangements were above 56.7% and as segregating when the standard deviation between donors was above 5%. To diagnose cytomegalovirus status from the catalog of TCR beta chain sequences, a statistical classification framework was built. V and J gene assignment, in a later analysis, came from comparing TCR nucleotide sequences with IMGT/GENE-DB human TR gene sequences. In a later analysis, CDR3 sequences and most-parsimonious VDJ recombination scenarios were assigned using the TCRdist pipeline. In a later analysis, every TCR beta chain was defined by the combination of its CDR3 amino acid sequence and its V-gene family, and reads without a unique V-gene family were dropped. As a way to deal with suspected cross-contamination and a sequencing artifact, a later analysis dropped hundreds of nucleotide sequences that were highly shared and had low generation probability. In a later analysis, a clonal expansion index for each public chain was calculated from normalized within-repertoire ranks of inferred template counts. In a later analysis, generation probabilities were computed with a VDJ recombination model fitted to out-of-frame rearrangements, and the resulting probabilities were checked against IGoR. Hypergeometric tests were used in a later analysis to score TCR-TCR, TCR-HLA and TCR-CMV co-occurrence, with a repertoire-size bias correction applied to the TCR pairs. A later analysis estimated false discovery rates by permuting HLA or CMV assignments 20 times. A later analysis grouped co-occurring TCRs with DBSCAN, adding TCRdist sequence similarity when clustering within HLA-allele-positive subsets. For co-occurrence clustering, repertoires with fewer than 30,000 or more than 120,000 public chains were excluded, along with roughly 5 repertoires with anomalous nucleotide sharing. This is the immuneACCESS table as TCRdb keeps it, with only in-frame sequences that have V and J called. A part of the clones is gone; compared with another copy, unresolved V genes explain less than half, and the rest is unexplained. The D gene and trimming were derived from the DNA, and the V and J assignments and clone size from that table. The sample records roughly 150,000 clones, roughly 85% of which are singletons. The ten top clones hold around 2% of the sample.

The CDR3, cysteine through phenylalanine, is 12 amino acids long. Only the CDR3 DNA stays, 36 bases, in frame from base 1. V is reduced by 5 bases and J by 1 base, leaving a spacing of 3 bases between them. The germline V gene (reference sequence) gives CDR1 as MNHNY and CDR2 as SVGAGI. Findings and caveats that apply to the study as a whole: The classifier was reported to diagnose cytomegalovirus status with high specificity and sensitivity in both the original cohort and the validation cohort. According to a later genetic analysis, donors in an Asian-associated ancestry cluster had fewer N-insertions in productive TCRs than the approximately 630-donor mean. A later analysis found that HLA-associated TCR beta chains were more clonally expanded and had lower generation probabilities than equally common non-associated chains. The study listed 150 to 200 TCR beta chains as associated with cytomegalovirus. It was suggested by the authors that the approach could potentially be generalized to other disease states and immunological phenotypes. In this cohort, only TCR beta chains were sequenced, and detectable features were limited by the absence of alpha or paired-chain data. Most TCR sequences were observed very rarely across donors, whereas some public TCRs were present in many individuals. A later analysis associated 16,951 TCR beta sequences with specific HLA alleles at a false discovery rate of 0.05. In an earlier analysis of a few hundred of the donors, most TCR beta V segments were observed in productive rearrangements about 90% or about 30% of the time, broadly matching IMGT annotations. A later analysis found that most CMV-associated TCR beta chains appeared HLA-restricted, with HLA associations seemingly driven largely by CMV exposure. An association between a missense DCLRE1C variant and V-gene and J-gene trimming of TCR beta chains was found in a later genetic analysis and replicated in an independent cohort. A later analysis reported that several top co-occurrence clusters appeared linked to parvovirus B19, influenza, CMV and Epstein-Barr virus. In vitro tests confirmed that three of the cytomegalovirus-associated TCR beta chains recognize cytomegalovirus antigens. Sequencing depth was assumed to be roughly uniform across donors in the presence/absence analyses, though that assumption may not hold. A cluster of highly shared sequence variants was judged likely to represent a technical artifact of the sequencing pipeline. Because some donors lacked HLA typing at each locus, the association tests relied only on the typed subset. Correlated functional status among segregating V segments might be attributable to linkage disequilibrium, but an unknown experimental factor could not be ruled out. For the cohort, immune exposure information was limited to CMV serostatus. Over 15 rarely observed V segments, including chromosome 9 orphons, were excluded from the earlier analysis of just under 600 of the donors because counts were too low. When HLA alleles, especially DR and DQ, strongly co-occurred, TCR associations were difficult to assign to individual alleles. Because the 87-base-pair reads could not distinguish some IMGT-functional V segments, including TRBV6-2 and TRBV6-3, those segments were excluded. A later analysis found that TCR association rates varied across HLA loci, with DRB1 alleles showing the most associated TCRs and HLA-C alleles the fewest. A further reported finding was that TCR beta sequences accurately predicted the HLA-A and HLA-B alleles for most subjects in the first cohort.

The cohort was made up of around 720 healthy bone marrow donors. At the time of sampling, every cohort member was nominally healthy, though immune exposures that went unrecorded were likely present. The donor tested CMV seronegative, placing the donor among the roughly 350 seronegative members of the cohort. Each donor provided a peripheral blood sample, and peripheral blood mononuclear cells were used for TCR beta sequencing. Genomic DNA extraction from the blood cell samples was performed with the Qiagen DNeasy Blood Extraction Kit. As regards this clone: No antigen is known for it. It has no much larger one-base neighbor in the sample; base qualities were not kept.

The V gene is TRBV6-6 and the J gene is TRBJ1-3; no D gene is confidently identified. Sample: PBMCs. The TCR comes from a woman aged 18-29 years in good health and CMV-seronegative. For the CDR3, the sequence is CASSPSGNTIYF. At the DNA level, the sequence is TGTGCCAGCAGTCCTTCTGGAAACACCATATATTTT.